These 5 T cell receptor beta chains were sequenced from one sample in a study of CD8+ T cells in alopecia areata. Extraction of RNA preceded its reverse transcription into cDNA, which served as the sequencing template. TCRdb keeps only in-frame clones here, not all; method: immunoSEQ multiplex PCR. Among 100,000 to 150,000 clones listed, roughly 55% were seen once. Treatment: oral pan-JAK inhibitor, 5-10 mg twice daily. The sample consisted of CD4+ T cells sorted from blood, taken at week 4, from a patient treated with tofacitinib. The receptors here all came from a human donor with alopecia areata.

The rearrangement links TRBV11-2 to TRBJ1-4; D remains ambiguous. Between the trimmed V and J ends, which lost 3 bases and 10 bases, there was a span of 15 bases. Germline CDR1 reads SGHAT; CDR2 reads FQNNGV. The CDR3 totals 14 residues. The DNA of the CDR3 is TGTGCCAGCAGCTTGAGAGGGTACCTCGGAAAACTGTTTTTT. It yields the protein CASSLRGYLGKLFF.

The chain recombines TRBV5-1 with TRBJ2-5, with a weak D call TRBD1 (6 bases). The CDR3 contains 14 residues. CDR1 is SGHRS and CDR2 is YFSETQ in the germline V gene. V lost 0 bases and J lost 1, with 7 bases in between. CDR3 bases: TGCGCCAGCAGCTTGGGGGACATCCAAGAGACCCAGTACTTC. Its protein is CASSLGDIQETQYF.

The gene calls are TRBV29-1 and TRBJ1-2; D is uncertain. Germline V gene lookup returns CDR1 SQVTM and CDR2 ANQGSEA. The CDR3 runs to 16 residues. The V end lost 5 bases, the J end lost 4 bases, and 23 bases lay between the germline ends. CDR3 in amino acids: CSVTLSSNTRLYGYTF. DNA for the CDR3: TGCAGCGTTACTTTATCCTCAAATACCAGGCTCTATGGCTACACCTTC.

J is TRBJ2-2 and V is TRBV7-2; D is perhaps TRBD1 (5 bases). V was trimmed by 2 bases and J by 1 base, leaving 17 bases between them. The germline CDR1 and CDR2 sequences are SGHTA and FQGNSA. CDR3 length equals 18 residues. This chain's CDR3 is CASSLRPSGQGNTGELFF. The CDR3 DNA reads TGTGCCAGCAGCTTAAGGCCGAGTGGGCAGGGGAACACCGGGGAGCTGTTTTTT.

This rearrangement joins TRBV2 to TRBJ2-1, with TRBD2 as a possible D gene (6 bases). CDR3 length: 14 residues. With 5 bases removed from V and 6 bases from J, the gap between germline ends came to 14 bases. Germline CDR1 and CDR2: SNHLY and FYNNEI. The CDR3 protein is CASSNYGGPNEQFF. CDR3 coding DNA: TGTGCCAGCAGTAACTACGGAGGGCCCAATGAGCAGTTCTTC.